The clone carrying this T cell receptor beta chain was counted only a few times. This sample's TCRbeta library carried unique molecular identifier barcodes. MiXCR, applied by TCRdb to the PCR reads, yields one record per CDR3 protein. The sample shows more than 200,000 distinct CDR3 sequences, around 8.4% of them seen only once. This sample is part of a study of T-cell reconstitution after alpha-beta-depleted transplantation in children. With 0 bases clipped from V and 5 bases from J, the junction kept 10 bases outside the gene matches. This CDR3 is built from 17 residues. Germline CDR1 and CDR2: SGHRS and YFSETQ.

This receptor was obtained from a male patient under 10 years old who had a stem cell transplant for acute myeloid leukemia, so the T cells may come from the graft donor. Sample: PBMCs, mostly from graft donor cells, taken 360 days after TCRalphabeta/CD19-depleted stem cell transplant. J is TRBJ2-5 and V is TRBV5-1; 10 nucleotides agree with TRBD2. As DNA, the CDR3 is TGCGCCAGCAGCTTGGGACTAGCGGGTCCCCCGAGGGAGACCCAGTACTTC. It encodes CASSLGLAGPPRETQYF. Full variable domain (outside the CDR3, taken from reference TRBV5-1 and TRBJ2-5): KAGVTQTPRYLIKTRGQQVTLSCSPISGHRSVSWYQQTPGQGLQFLFEYFSETQRNKGNFPGRFSGRQFSNSRSEMNVSTLELGDSALYLCASSLGLAGPPRETQYFGPGTRLLVL.